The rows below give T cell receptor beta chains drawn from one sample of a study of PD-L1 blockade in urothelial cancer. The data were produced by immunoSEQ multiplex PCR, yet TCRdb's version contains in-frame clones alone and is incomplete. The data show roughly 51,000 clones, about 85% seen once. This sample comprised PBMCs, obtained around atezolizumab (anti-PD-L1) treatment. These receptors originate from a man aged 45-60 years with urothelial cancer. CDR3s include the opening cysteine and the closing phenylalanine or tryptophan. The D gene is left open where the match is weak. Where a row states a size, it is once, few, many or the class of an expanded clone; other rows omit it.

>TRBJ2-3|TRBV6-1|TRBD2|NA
CASSEWTSGGADTQYF
TGTGCCAGCAGTGAGTGGACTAGCGGGGGGGCAGATACGCAGTATTTT
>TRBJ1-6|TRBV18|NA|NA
CASSPNWQNNSPLHF
TGTGCCAGCTCACCAAATTGGCAAAATAATTCACCCCTCCACTTT
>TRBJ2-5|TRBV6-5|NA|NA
CASSYLAVQETQYF
TGTGCCAGCAGTTACTTGGCAGTCCAAGAGACCCAGTACTTC
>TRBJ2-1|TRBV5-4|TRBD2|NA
CASSLGGSGGNYNEQFF
TGTGCCAGCAGCTTGGGGGGTAGCGGGGGGAACTACAATGAGCAGTTCTTC
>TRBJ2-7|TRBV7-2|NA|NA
CASSHDPAAEQYF
TGTGCCAGCAGCCACGACCCTGCGGCCGAGCAGTACTTC
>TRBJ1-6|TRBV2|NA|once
CASGAEGVGSPLHF
TGTGCCAGCGGGGCCGAGGGGGTTGGTTCACCCCTCCACTTT
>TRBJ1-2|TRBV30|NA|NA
CAWSIRGLIYGYTF
TGTGCCTGGAGTATTCGGGGGTTGATCTATGGCTACACCTTC
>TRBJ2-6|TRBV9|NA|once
CASSVVIGSGANVLTF
TGTGCCAGCAGCGTAGTTATCGGTTCCGGGGCCAACGTCCTGACTTTC
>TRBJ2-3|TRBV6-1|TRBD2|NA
CASSVRTSGKDTQYF
TGTGCCAGCAGTGTCAGGACTAGCGGGAAAGATACGCAGTATTTT
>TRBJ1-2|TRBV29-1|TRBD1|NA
CSVRFNTGGGYTF
TGCAGCGTTCGATTCAATACAGGGGGGGGCTACACCTTC
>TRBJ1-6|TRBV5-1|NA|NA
CASSLTGNNSPLHF
TGCGCCAGCAGCTTGACAGGGAATAATTCACCCCTCCACTTT
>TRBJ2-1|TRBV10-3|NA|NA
CAISEGTLDEQFF
TGTGCCATCAGTGAAGGGACATTGGATGAGCAGTTCTTC
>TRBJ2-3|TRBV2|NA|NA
CASRTGFTQYF
TGTGCCAGCCGTACGGGTTTTACGCAGTATTTT
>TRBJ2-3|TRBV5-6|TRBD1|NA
CASSRGTGVADTQYF
TGTGCCAGCAGCCGCGGGACAGGGGTAGCAGATACGCAGTATTTT
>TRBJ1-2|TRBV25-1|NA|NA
CASSEYDPREGYGYTF
TGTGCCAGCAGTGAATATGATCCCAGGGAAGGGTATGGCTACACCTTC
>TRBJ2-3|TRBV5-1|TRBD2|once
CASSLPPRTSGGNIPTAQLDTQYF
TGCGCCAGCAGCTTGCCCCCGCGGACTAGCGGGGGGAACATCCCAACTGCCCAGCTGGATACGCAGTATTTT
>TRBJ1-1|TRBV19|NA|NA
CASSFRGGSLGTEAFF
TGTGCCAGTAGTTTTAGGGGGGGAAGTCTTGGAACTGAAGCTTTCTTT
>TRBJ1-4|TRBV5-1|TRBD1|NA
CASSPGQGGINEKLFF
TGCGCCAGCAGCCCAGGACAGGGGGGGATTAATGAAAAACTGTTTTTT
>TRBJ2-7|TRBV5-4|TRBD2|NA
CASSPVRGEGTKQYF
TGTGCCAGCAGCCCTGTCCGGGGGGAGGGTACGAAGCAGTACTTC
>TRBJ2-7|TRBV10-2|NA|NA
CASSKFGTYEQYF
TGCGCCAGCAGTAAGTTCGGGACATATGAGCAGTACTTC
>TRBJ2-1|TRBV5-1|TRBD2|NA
CASSFGGSSYNEQFF
TGCGCCAGCTCTTTTGGCGGGAGCTCCTACAATGAGCAGTTCTTC
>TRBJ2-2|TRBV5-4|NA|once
CASRGGGGAGGELFF
TGTGCCAGCAGGGGCGGAGGGGGCGCTGGAGGGGAGCTGTTTTTT
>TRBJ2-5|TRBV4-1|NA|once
CASSQVPGRGGAVSASRETQYF
TGCGCCAGCAGCCAAGTCCCGGGGCGAGGGGGGGCCGTGTCCGCCAGTCGGGAGACCCAGTACTTC
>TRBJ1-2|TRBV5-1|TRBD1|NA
CASSLSGQMYGYTF
TGCGCCAGCAGCTTATCGGGACAGATGTATGGCTACACCTTC
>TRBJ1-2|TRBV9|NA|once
CASSPHQNSGYTF
TGTGCCAGCAGCCCACACCAGAATTCTGGCTACACCTTC
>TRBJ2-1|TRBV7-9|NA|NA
CASSLAWSGYNEQFF
TGTGCCAGCAGCTTAGCATGGTCGGGGTACAATGAGCAGTTCTTC
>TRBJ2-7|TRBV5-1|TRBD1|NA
CASSIPGQEYRQYF
TGCGCCAGCAGCATACCGGGACAGGAGTATAGGCAGTACTTC
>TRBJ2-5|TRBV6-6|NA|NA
CASSYSTTGTETQYF
TGTGCCAGCAGTTACTCTACGACAGGTACAGAGACCCAGTACTTC
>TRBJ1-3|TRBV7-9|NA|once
CASSLAGQAGNTIYF
TGTGCCAGCAGCTTAGCTGGGCAGGCTGGAAACACCATATATTTT
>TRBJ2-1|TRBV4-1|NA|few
CASSLPTTRNEQFF
TGCGCCAGCAGCCTCCCGACTACCAGGAATGAGCAGTTCTTC
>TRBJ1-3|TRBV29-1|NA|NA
CSIRTLTSGDTIYF
TGCAGCATTCGGACACTTACCTCTGGAGACACCATATATTTT
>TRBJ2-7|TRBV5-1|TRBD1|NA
CASSLPGQGAYEQYF
TGCGCCAGCAGCTTGCCGGGACAGGGGGCCTACGAGCAGTACTTC